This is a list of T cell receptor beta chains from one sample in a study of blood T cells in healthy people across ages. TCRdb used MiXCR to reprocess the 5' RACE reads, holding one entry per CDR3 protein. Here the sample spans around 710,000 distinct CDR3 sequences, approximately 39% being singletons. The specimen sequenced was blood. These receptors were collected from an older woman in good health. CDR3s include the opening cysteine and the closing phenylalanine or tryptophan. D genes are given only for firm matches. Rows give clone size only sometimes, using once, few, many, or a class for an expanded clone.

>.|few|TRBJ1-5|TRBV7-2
TGTGCCAGCAGCGTGGATGGGAATCAGCCCCAGCATTTT
CASSVDGNQPQHF
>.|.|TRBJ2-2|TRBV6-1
TGTGCCAGCAGTGAAGCGGGGCTCACGAACACCGGGGAGCTGTTTTTT
CASSEAGLTNTGELFF
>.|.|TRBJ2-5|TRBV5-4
TGTGCCAGCAGCCCCCCTAGGGGAGGTATCGATGAGCAGTACTTC
CASSPPRGGIDEQYF
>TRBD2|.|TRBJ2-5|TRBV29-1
TGCAGCGTTGAAGCGTTAGCGGGGGGAGAGACCCAGTACTTC
CSVEALAGGETQYF
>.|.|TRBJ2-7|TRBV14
TGTGCCAGCAGCCAAGTTCCAGGAGGGCGCGAGCAGTACTTC
CASSQVPGGREQYF
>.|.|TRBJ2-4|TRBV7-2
TGTGCCAGCAGCCGCTACCGACAGGAAGCCAGCACCACGCAAAACATTCAGTACTTC
CASSRYRQEASTTQNIQYF
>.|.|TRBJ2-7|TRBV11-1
TGTGCCAGCAGCTTAGTAGCGGCGGGCAGGGGGAGCTCCTACGAGCAGTACTTC
CASSLVAAGRGSSYEQYF
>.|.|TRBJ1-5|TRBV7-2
TGTGCCAGCAGCCCCGGGAGCCCCTATAGCAATCAGCCCCAGCATTTT
CASSPGSPYSNQPQHF
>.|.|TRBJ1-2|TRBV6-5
TGTGCCAGCATTCGAACACAGAACTATGGCTACACCTTC
CASIRTQNYGYTF
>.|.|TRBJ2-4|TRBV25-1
TGTGCCAGCACCCGGGATCCCGGGGGCATTCAGTACTTC
CASTRDPGGIQYF
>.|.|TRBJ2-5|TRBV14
TGTGCCAGCAGCCAAGAACACAGTGTGGAAGAGACCCAGTACTTC
CASSQEHSVEETQYF
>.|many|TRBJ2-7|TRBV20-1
TGCAGTGCTAGAGATAGTCGGCGGGACCCCTTCTACGAGCAGTACTTC
CSARDSRRDPFYEQYF
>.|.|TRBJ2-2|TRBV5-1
TGCGCCAGCAGCTTCGACCCTGGGGAGCTGTTTTTT
CASSFDPGELFF
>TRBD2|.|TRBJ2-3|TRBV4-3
TGCGCCAGCAGCCAGATGGCGGGAGTGGGTGGAGATACGCAGTATTTT
CASSQMAGVGGDTQYF
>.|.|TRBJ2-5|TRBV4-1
TGCGCCAGCAGCCAAGACGGGCAAAACCAAGAGACCCAGTACTTC
CASSQDGQNQETQYF
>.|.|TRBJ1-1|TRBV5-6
TGTGCCAGCAGCTTGGATGGGGGGTGGGGGTTGAACACTGAAGCTTTCTTT
CASSLDGGWGLNTEAFF
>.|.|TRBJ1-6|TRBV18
TGTGCCAGCTCACCACGGAGTCAAGGCGGTAATTCACCCCTCCACTTT
CASSPRSQGGNSPLHF
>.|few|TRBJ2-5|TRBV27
TGTGCCAGCAGTTTAGGGGCGCTTAAGACCCAGTACTTC
CASSLGALKTQYF
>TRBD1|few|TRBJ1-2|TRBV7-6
TGTGCCAGCAGCTTAGATTCAGGGGGTTATGGCTACACCTTC
CASSLDSGGYGYTF
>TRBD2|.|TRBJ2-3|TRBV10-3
TGTGCCATCAGTCAGACTAGCGGGGGGAACACAGATACGCAGTATTTT
CAISQTSGGNTDTQYF
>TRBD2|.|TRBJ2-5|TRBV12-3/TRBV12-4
TGTGCCAGCAGTTTGTCGACTAGCGCATCCCCCTACAATGAGCAGTACTTC
CASSLSTSASPYNEQYF
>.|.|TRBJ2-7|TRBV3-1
TGTGCCAGCAGCCAGGCCAAAAGACGAGTCGAGCAGTACTTC
CASSQAKRRVEQYF
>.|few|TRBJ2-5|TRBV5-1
TGCGCCAGCAGCCCGGAGGACAGTCGGCAGTACTTC
CASSPEDSRQYF
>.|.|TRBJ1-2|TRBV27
TGTGCCAGCAGTTTATCATCGGGGTGGGCTAACTATGGCTACACCTTC
CASSLSSGWANYGYTF
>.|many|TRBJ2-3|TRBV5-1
TGCGCCAGCAGCTTGGGGCAGGGAAGCACAGATACGCAGTATTTT
CASSLGQGSTDTQYF
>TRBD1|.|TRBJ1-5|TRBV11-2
TGTGCCAGCAGCTCACATACCAAGACGGGACAGGGGGATCAGCCCCAGCATTTT
CASSSHTKTGQGDQPQHF
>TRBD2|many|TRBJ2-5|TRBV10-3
TGTGCCATCATGCCGGGACTAGCGGGGGAAGAGACCCAGTACTTC
CAIMPGLAGEETQYF
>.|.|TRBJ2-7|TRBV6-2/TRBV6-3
TGTGCCAGCAGTTACTCGTCTAGTACCTACGAGCAGTACTTC
CASSYSSSTYEQYF
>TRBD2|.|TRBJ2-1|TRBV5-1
TGCGCCAGCAGCACTGGCGCGGGAGGAAGCAATGAGCAGTTCTTC
CASSTGAGGSNEQFF
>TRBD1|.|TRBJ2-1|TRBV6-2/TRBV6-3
TGTGCCAGCAGTCACCGGGACAGCAATGAGCAGTTCTTC
CASSHRDSNEQFF
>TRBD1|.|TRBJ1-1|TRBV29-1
TGCAGCGCTCGGACAGGGGGATCCACTGAAGCTTTCTTT
CSARTGGSTEAFF
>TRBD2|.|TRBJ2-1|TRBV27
TGTGCCAGCAGTGGTGCGGGAGGGTGGAATGAGCAGTTCTTC
CASSGAGGWNEQFF
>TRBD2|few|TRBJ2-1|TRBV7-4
TGTGCCAGCAGCGACAGCGGGGGCGAGGTCGGGCTTTCCTACAATGAGCAGTTCTTC
CASSDSGGEVGLSYNEQFF
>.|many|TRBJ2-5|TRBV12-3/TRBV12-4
TGTGCCAGCAGCCCGTCTAGCCTGGAGACCCAGTACTTC
CASSPSSLETQYF
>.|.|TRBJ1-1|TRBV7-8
TGTGCCAGCAGCTTAGGGGCGGCAATGAACACTGAAGCTTTCTTT
CASSLGAAMNTEAFF
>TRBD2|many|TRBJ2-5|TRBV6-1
TGTGCCAGCAGGGTAGCGGGAGTCGGGGTTGGAGTCCAAGAGACCCAGTACTTC
CASRVAGVGVGVQETQYF
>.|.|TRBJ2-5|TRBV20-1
TGCAGTGCAAGAGGACCCGGGACGTCGGAAGAGACCCAGTACTTC
CSARGPGTSEETQYF
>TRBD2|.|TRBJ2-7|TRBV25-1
TGTGCCAGCAGTGATTACCCCATAGCGGGAGCCTACGAGCAGTACTTC
CASSDYPIAGAYEQYF
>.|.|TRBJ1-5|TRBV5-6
TGTGCCAGCAGCTTGGGAGGGGATTATAGCAATCAGCCCCAGCATTTT
CASSLGGDYSNQPQHF
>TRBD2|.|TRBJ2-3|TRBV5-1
TGCGCCAGCAGCCTTCCGGGACTAGCGGGAGGGGCAGATACGCAGTATTTT
CASSLPGLAGGADTQYF
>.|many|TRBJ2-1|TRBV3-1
TGTGCCAGCGAGCAGTCGAGCTCCTACAATGAGCAGTTCTTC
CASEQSSSYNEQFF
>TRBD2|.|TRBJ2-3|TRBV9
TGTGCCAGCAGGGGACTAGCGGGGGGTTCGGTGTCTCAGTATTTT
CASRGLAGGSVSQYF
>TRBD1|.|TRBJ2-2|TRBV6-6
TGTGCCAGCAACCTTGTGACAGGGTCCAACACCGGGGAGCTGTTTTTT
CASNLVTGSNTGELFF
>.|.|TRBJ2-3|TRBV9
TGTGCCAGCAGCGGGGGACCGCCTAACACAGATACGCAGTATTTT
CASSGGPPNTDTQYF
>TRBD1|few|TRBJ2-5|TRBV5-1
TGCGCCAGCAGCTTCCAGGGGGACCAAGAGACCCAGTACTTC
CASSFQGDQETQYF
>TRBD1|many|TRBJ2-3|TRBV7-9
TGTGCCAGCATCGGGACAGGGGCAGCAGATACGCAGTATTTT
CASIGTGAADTQYF
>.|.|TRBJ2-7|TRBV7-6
TGTGCCAGCAGCTTATCGCCAGGGTCTCCTCTCTTCTACGAGCAGTACTTC
CASSLSPGSPLFYEQYF
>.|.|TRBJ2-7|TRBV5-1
TGCGCCAGCAGCTCGGACTGGGGCAAGCAGTACTTC
CASSSDWGKQYF
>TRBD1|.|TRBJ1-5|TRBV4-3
TGCGCCAGCAGCCAGGGACAGGGGACGGGGCAGCCCCAGCATTTT
CASSQGQGTGQPQHF
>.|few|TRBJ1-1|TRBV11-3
TGTGCCAGCAGCCCAACGTGGGACGGTGAAGCTTTCTTT
CASSPTWDGEAFF
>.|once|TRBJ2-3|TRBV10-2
TGCGCCAGCAGGACTCCGCAGGGGCGGTGGGATACGCAGTATTTT
CASRTPQGRWDTQYF
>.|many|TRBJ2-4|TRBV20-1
TGCAGTGCTAGGCGGCCTCTAGCCAAAAACATTCAGTACTTC
CSARRPLAKNIQYF
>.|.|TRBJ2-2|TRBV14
TGTGTCAGCAGCCAAGTAGGGTACGGGGAGCTGTTTTTT
CVSSQVGYGELFF
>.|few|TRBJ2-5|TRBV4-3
TGCGCCAGCAGCCAAGAGGAGACCAGGGTAGGGAATGAGCAGTACTTC
CASSQEETRVGNEQYF
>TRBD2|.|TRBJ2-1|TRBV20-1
TGCAGCAGATTGAGTGGACTAGCGGGAGACAATGAGCAGTTCTTC
CSRLSGLAGDNEQFF